This T cell receptor beta chain was sequenced in a study of T-cell reconstitution after alpha-beta-depleted transplantation in children. CDR1 SGHRS and CDR2 YFSETQ come from the germline V gene. V was cut by 3 bases and J by 9 bases, with 10 bases left in between. The CDR3 is 12 residues long. A TCRbeta library incorporating unique molecular identifiers was prepared. TCRdb re-derived calls from the PCR reads in MiXCR, one entry per CDR3 protein. This sample has some 340,000 distinct CDR3 sequences, with 10% found just once. This clonotype was seen many times. The source of this sequence is a human donor who donated a stem cell graft to a child with acute lymphoblastic leukemia. Specimen: PBMCs from the stem cell graft donor, collected from the stem cell graft. The chain couples TRBV5-1 to TRBJ2-1; tentatively, D is TRBD2 (6 bases). CDR3 coding DNA: TGCGCCAGCAGCTCGGAGGGTGGTGAGCAGTTCTTC. Translation gives CASSSEGGEQFF.